This T cell receptor (beta chain) was retrieved from a study of blood T cell repertoires in COVID-19. Study details: Samples representing acute and convalescent COVID-19 were sourced from the United States, Italy and Spain.

The data were produced by immunoSEQ multiplex PCR, yet TCRdb's version contains in-frame clones alone and is incomplete. The sample has approximately 69,000 clones, 82% seen once. Germline V gene data show CDR1 as WSHSY and CDR2 as SAAADI. The CDR3 length is 15 residues. Trimming cost V 2 bases and J 8 bases; bases outside gene matches: 10. The gene calls are TRBV10-2 and TRBJ1-2; 8 bases match TRBD1. The receptor was derived from an elderly woman with acute or convalescent COVID-19. The sequenced sample consisted of peripheral blood. The CDR3 DNA sequence: TGCGCCAGCAGTGAGACCACCGGGACAGGCAAGGGCTACACCTTC. The encoded protein is CASSETTGTGKGYTF.